A single sample is the source of the 22 T cell receptor beta chains below, sequenced in a study of blood T cells in healthy people across ages. Together with a sample-barcoded 5' primer, a J-beta primer mix was included in a second PCR lasting roughly 6 to 12 cycles. MiXCR, applied by TCRdb to the 5' RACE reads, yields one record per CDR3 protein. The sample shows around 850,000 distinct CDR3 sequences, around 34% of them seen only once. Sequenced material: blood. These receptors originate from a man younger than 35 in good health.

This chain connects TRBV19 to TRBJ2-1; TRBD1 matches 8 bases. The germline V gene has CDR1 LNHDA and CDR2 SQIVND (reference sequence). Trimming removed 2 bases from V and 7 bases from J; junction bases left unmatched: 1. The CDR3 contains 13 residues. The CDR3 region is CASSIQGANEQFF. The CDR3 DNA is TGTGCCAGTAGTATACAGGGGGCAAATGAGCAGTTCTTC.

The chain is built from TRBV7-2 and TRBJ2-7; D gene uncertain. Germline CDR1 is SGHTA and CDR2 is FQGNSA. This CDR3 is 17 amino acids long. The V gene lost 2 bases and the J gene lost 0 bases, with 17 bases spanning the gap. Written as DNA, the CDR3 is TGTGCCAGCAGCTTATTACCCTATTCCCCGGTCTCCTACGAGCAGTACTTC. Amino acid sequence: CASSLLPYSPVSYEQYF.

This clonotype was counted only a few times. J is TRBJ1-2 and V is TRBV18; D possibly corresponds to TRBD1 (5 bases). From germline, CDR1 is KGHSH and CDR2 LQKENI. This CDR3 comprises 15 residues. The V end was cut by 1 base, the J end by 0 bases, with 9 bases between. The CDR3 DNA reads as TGTGCCAGCTCACCACGAACAGGCACTAACTATGGCTACACCTTC. Its translation: CASSPRTGTNYGYTF.

This clonotype was counted many times. The V call is TRBV5-1, the J call TRBJ2-7; D gene ambiguous. V was shortened by 2 bases and J by 6 bases, with 15 bases between the two germline ends. From germline, CDR1 is SGHRS and CDR2 YFSETQ. This CDR3 spans 14 amino acids. CDR3 DNA sequence: TGCGCCAGCAGCTTTCGTGGGGATTCTGCCGAGCAGTACTTC. Its protein product is CASSFRGDSAEQYF.

The chain has TRBV12-3 or TRBV12-4 and TRBJ1-1, with D maybe TRBD1 (5 bases). This CDR3 has 14 residues. The V and J ends lost 6 bases and 4 bases respectively, with 15 bases between them. Here the CDR3 reads CASSAQGGATEAFF. The CDR3 DNA is TGTGCCAGCAGCGCGCAGGGTGGGGCCACTGAAGCTTTCTTT.

This clonotype was detected only a few times. This chain connects TRBV7-9 to TRBJ1-6, with D perhaps TRBD1 (6 bases). With 1 base removed from V and 0 bases from J, the gap between germline ends came to 13 bases. The CDR3 runs to 18 residues. The germline V gene encodes CDR1 SEHNR and CDR2 FQNEAQ (reference sequence). CDR3 DNA sequence: TGTGCCAGCAGCTTAGGGACAGTCAAGAGCTCCTATAATTCACCCCTCCACTTT. Translation gives CASSLGTVKSSYNSPLHF.

The genes are TRBV12-3 or TRBV12-4 and TRBJ2-3; 7 positions match TRBD2. The CDR3 covers 12 residues. J was trimmed by 6 bases and V by 6 bases; bases with no gene match: 3. CDR3 sequence reads: CASRGGIDTQYF. The CDR3 DNA is TGTGCCAGCAGGGGGGGGATCGATACGCAGTATTTT.

This clonotype turned up a few times. V usage is TRBV10-3 and J usage is TRBJ1-2; no clear D. Germline CDR1 ENHRY, CDR2 SYGVKD. The V gene lost 4 bases and the J gene lost 8 bases, with 14 bases spanning the gap. The CDR3 extends over 13 amino acids. The DNA for the CDR3 is TGTGCCATCAGTGTTTCCCCCGGGTGGGGCTACACCTTC. This gives the protein CAISVSPGWGYTF.

This clonotype came up once. The V call is TRBV7-2, the J call TRBJ2-3; 15 nucleotides line up with TRBD2. CDR3 length equals 19 residues. Germline lookup yields CDR1 SGHTA and CDR2 FQGNSA. The junction had 16 bases not matched to a gene; V was cut back by 5 bases and J by 7 bases. This chain's CDR3 is CASSPRTSGRAGNTNTQYF. Here the CDR3 DNA reads TGTGCCAGCAGCCCCCGGACTAGCGGGAGGGCCGGGAATACAAATACGCAGTATTTT.

The chain links TRBV7-2 to TRBJ1-2, with a tentative D call TRBD1 (5 bases). The CDR3 loop spans 13 amino acids. Trimming stripped 4 bases from V and 6 bases from J, with 12 bases between. Germline CDR1 reads SGHTA; CDR2 reads FQGNSA. CDR3 sequence (DNA): TGTGCCAGCAGCTGGGGACTGCCGAATGGCTACACCTTC. Translation gives CASSWGLPNGYTF.

This chain links TRBV12-3 or TRBV12-4 with TRBJ1-4; tentatively, D is TRBD1 (5 bases). The V gene lost 3 bases and the J gene lost 12 bases, with 20 bases spanning the gap. The CDR3 runs 15 residues. The CDR3 is CASSLGGAPAVELFF. In nucleotides, the CDR3 is TGTGCCAGCAGTTTGGGTGGGGCCCCGGCAGTGGAACTGTTTTTT.

The chain combines TRBV6-6 with TRBJ2-5; a weak D match, TRBD2 (5 bases). This CDR3 region has 12 residues. The V gene's germline CDR1 is MNHNY and CDR2 SVGAGI (reference sequence). Trimming cost V 8 bases and J 11 bases, with 18 bases left between them. In DNA form, the CDR3 reads TGTGCCAGCCGACCTGCCCTAGCTTATCAGTACTTC. Its protein product is CASRPALAYQYF.

The chain links TRBV7-2 to TRBJ2-3, with TRBD2 identical over 10 bases. The V gene's germline CDR1 is SGHTA and CDR2 FQGNSA. V was pared by 5 bases and J by 2 bases, with 7 bases of the junction left unmatched. This CDR3 spans 16 amino acids. CDR3 sequence (DNA): TGTGCCAGCAGCCTAACAGCGGGGGGGGACACAGATACGCAGTATTTT. Its protein is CASSLTAGGDTDTQYF.

The chain has TRBV9 and TRBJ2-3; D is undetermined. Germline-derived CDR1 and CDR2 are SGDLS and YYNGEE. Trimming left V 4 bases short and J 0 bases short, with 9 bases between. CDR3 length: 14 amino acids. This CDR3 reads CASSKVVSTDTQYF. Written as DNA, the CDR3 is TGTGCCAGCAGCAAGGTCGTTAGCACAGATACGCAGTATTTT.

J is TRBJ1-2 and V is TRBV30; D gene ambiguous. Germline CDR1 GTSNPN, CDR2 SVGIG (reference sequence). The V and J ends lost 5 bases and 6 bases respectively, with 19 bases between them. The CDR3 sequence is 14 residues long. The CDR3 sequence: CAWGLDSGIDGYTF. The CDR3 DNA sequence: TGTGCCTGGGGTCTGGATTCGGGGATTGATGGCTACACCTTC.

The CDR3 region is CSAPWRTRGNNEQFF. DNA of the CDR3: TGCAGTGCGCCCTGGAGGACTAGGGGGAACAATGAGCAGTTCTTC. J is TRBJ2-1 and V is TRBV20-1, with TRBD2 as a possible D gene (7 bases). CDR1 is DFQATT, CDR2 SNEGSKA, per germline (reference sequence). The CDR3 loop spans 15 amino acids. V dropped 6 bases and J dropped 5 bases, with 20 bases sitting between them.

This chain links TRBV29-1 with TRBJ1-1; maybe TRBD1 (5 bases). This CDR3 has 11 residues. Trimming removed 6 bases from V and 8 bases from J, with 13 bases in between. CDR1 and CDR2 from the germline V gene are SQVTM and ANQGSEA. The CDR3 region has the DNA TGCAGCGTCCTCGGACATAAGGAAGCTTTCTTT. Its protein is CSVLGHKEAFF.

The chain couples TRBV9 to TRBJ2-5, with TRBD1 matching over 9 bases. The CDR3 contains 16 residues. Germline V CDR1 and CDR2: SGDLS, YYNGEE. V dropped 2 bases and J dropped 0; count of bases not matched to a gene: 5. Written as DNA, the CDR3 is TGTGCCAGCAGCGTTGCGGACAGGGGCAACCAAGAGACCCAGTACTTC. Residues: CASSVADRGNQETQYF.

There are a few counts of this clonotype. This chain links TRBV20-1 with TRBJ2-1; 9 bases are shared with TRBD1. There are 14 residues in the CDR3. Trimming removed 6 bases from V and 5 bases from J; junction bases left unmatched: 8. Germline V gene lookup returns CDR1 DFQATT and CDR2 SNEGSKA (reference sequence). This chain's CDR3 is CSASLGTGNNEQFF. CDR3 in DNA: TGCAGTGCCTCGTTGGGGACAGGGAACAATGAGCAGTTCTTC.

The rearrangement uses TRBV30 and TRBJ2-2; no clear D. Germline CDR1 GTSNPN, CDR2 SVGIG (reference sequence). Trimming cost V 8 bases and J 4 bases, with 11 bases left between them. The CDR3 loop spans 12 amino acids. This CDR3 is CAPRGFTGELFF. The CDR3 DNA reads TGTGCCCCGCGCGGATTCACCGGGGAGCTGTTTTTT.

This clonotype has more than one count but fewer than ten. This could be a read error, since a much larger clone is one nucleotide away. The chain uses TRBV12-3 or TRBV12-4 and TRBJ2-5, with a weak D call TRBD2 (5 bases). V was pared by 5 bases and J by 11 bases, with 18 bases between. The CDR3 is 13 amino acids. This CDR3 reads CASSPSRAGEQYF. CDR3 nucleotide sequence: TGTGCCAGCAGTCCTAGCCGGGCAGGAGAGCAGTACTTC.

The genes are TRBV15 and TRBJ2-1; TRBD2 matches at 10 bases. The germline gives CDR1 LNHNV, CDR2 YYDKDF (reference sequence). V was clipped by 0 bases and J by 6 bases; unmatched bases: 2. CDR3 length equals 15 residues. The CDR3 region has the DNA TGTGCCACCAGCAGAGACGCTAGCGGGGGCAATGAGCAGTTCTTC. This encodes CATSRDASGGNEQFF.